The 2 T cell receptor beta chains below come from one sample, sequenced in a study of vaccination and CD4 T cells after COVID-19. Antigens of these TCRs are unknown. Sequenced with the Oncomine TCR Beta short-read assay was DNA taken from cultured CD4+ T cells. Using its own MiXCR run on the PCR reads, TCRdb lists one record per CDR3 protein. Here the sample spans about 7,100 distinct CDR3 sequences, just under 75% being singletons. The treatment here: approximately nine-day PBMC culture with coronavirus spike peptide pools or control peptides (ViraFEST assay). The source material was CD4+ T cells from blood, cultured in vitro. Receptors originate from a human donor who had recovered from COVID-19.

V is TRBV20-1 and J is TRBJ1-2; tentatively, D is TRBD1 (5 bases). The CDR3 is 16 residues long. Trimming removed 5 bases from V and 0 bases from J, with 19 bases in between. Germline V gene data show CDR1 as DFQATT and CDR2 as SNEGSKA (reference sequence). CDR3 residues: CSAPPPGLRANYGYTF. The CDR3 nucleotides are TGCAGTGCTCCCCCGCCGGGACTCAGAGCTAACTATGGCTACACCTTC.

This chain joins TRBV7-9 and TRBJ1-5; D is uncertain. Trimming took 4 bases from V and 3 from J, leaving 10 bases between them. CDR1 and CDR2 (germline): SEHNR, FQNEAQ (reference sequence). The CDR3 totals 14 residues. The CDR3 DNA reads TGTGCCAGCAGCTCCTTAGAACCCAATCAGCCCCAGCATTTT. Its translation: CASSSLEPNQPQHF.